This TCR beta chain came from a study of blood T cells in healthy people across ages. Findings and caveats of the study: Naive T cell percentage strongly correlated with TCR beta diversity.

A sample-barcoded 5' primer and a J-beta primer mix were used in a second PCR of roughly 7 to 11 cycles. From the 5' RACE reads, TCRdb called clonotypes with MiXCR, one entry per CDR3 protein. Here the sample spans fewer than 2 million distinct CDR3 sequences, approximately 40% being singletons. The CDR3 is made up of 16 amino acids. V lost 2 bases and J lost 5, with 20 bases in between. Germline-derived CDR1 and CDR2 are SGHKS and YYEKEE (reference sequence). This clonotype was seen a handful of times. The target antigen is unknown. The sequencing input was blood. The chain is built from TRBV5-5 and TRBJ2-7; D tentatively fits TRBD1 or TRBD2 (5 bases each). The sequence derives from a human donor in good health. CDR3 in DNA: TGTGCCAGCAGCTTACGGGACGGCGGAAGGGGCAACGAGCAGTACTTC. This codes for CASSLRDGGRGNEQYF.